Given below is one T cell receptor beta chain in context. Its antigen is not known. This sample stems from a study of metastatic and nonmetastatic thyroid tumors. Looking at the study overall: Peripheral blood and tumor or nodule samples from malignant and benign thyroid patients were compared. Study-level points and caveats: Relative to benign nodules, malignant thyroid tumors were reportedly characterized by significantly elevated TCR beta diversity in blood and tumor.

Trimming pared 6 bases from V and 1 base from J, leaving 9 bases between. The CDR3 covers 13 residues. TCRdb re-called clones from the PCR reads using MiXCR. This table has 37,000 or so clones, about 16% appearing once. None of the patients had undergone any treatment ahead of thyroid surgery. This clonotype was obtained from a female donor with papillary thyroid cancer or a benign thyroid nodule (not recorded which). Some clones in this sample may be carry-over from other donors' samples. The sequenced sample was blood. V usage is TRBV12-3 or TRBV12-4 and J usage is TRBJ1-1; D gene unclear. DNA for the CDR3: TGTGCCAGCAGGGCTAGTTGGAACACTGAAGCTTTCTTT. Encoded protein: CASRASWNTEAFF.